This is a list of T cell receptor beta chains from one sample in a study of shared clonotypes between healthy human individuals. Clones were read by immunoSEQ multiplex PCR, and TCRdb kept only the in-frame ones, dropping some. The sample has roughly 300,000 clones; around 67% are singletons. The sample was memory CD4+ T cells sorted from blood. The receptors shown here come from a man aged 30 to 39 in good health. Each CDR3 is given with its conserved first and last residue. A D gene is named only where the DNA matches it firmly. A row's size may be missing; if present it is once, few, many or a size class.

j_call: TRBJ2-3; clone_size: .; v_call: TRBV19; d_call: TRBD2; cdr3_nt: TGTGCCAGTAGTATAAAATCGGGACTAGCGGGAGATACGCAGTATTTT; cdr3_aa: CASSIKSGLAGDTQYF
j_call: TRBJ2-7; clone_size: .; v_call: TRBV6-5; d_call: .; cdr3_nt: TGTGCCAGCAATGAGCGGGACAGGTCTTACGAGCAGTACTTC; cdr3_aa: CASNERDRSYEQYF
j_call: TRBJ2-5; clone_size: .; v_call: TRBV2; d_call: .; cdr3_nt: TGTGCCAGCAGTGTTATCGGAAGAGAGACCCAGTACTTC; cdr3_aa: CASSVIGRETQYF
j_call: TRBJ2-2; clone_size: .; v_call: TRBV15; d_call: TRBD2; cdr3_nt: TGTGCCACCAGCAGAGGAGCTTTAGCGGGACTACCGAACACCGGGGAGCTGTTTTTT; cdr3_aa: CATSRGALAGLPNTGELFF
j_call: TRBJ2-1; clone_size: .; v_call: TRBV29-1; d_call: .; cdr3_nt: TGCAGCGTAGGACTAGGGGGACTCAATGAGCAGTTCTTC; cdr3_aa: CSVGLGGLNEQFF
j_call: TRBJ2-1; clone_size: .; v_call: TRBV5-1; d_call: TRBD2; cdr3_nt: TGCGCCAGCAGCGGGCATAGCGGGACTACTTACAATGAGCAGTTCTTC; cdr3_aa: CASSGHSGTTYNEQFF
j_call: TRBJ2-7; clone_size: .; v_call: TRBV4-2; d_call: .; cdr3_nt: TGTGCCGTGCAGAGAGAGGACTCCTACGAGCAGTACTTC; cdr3_aa: CAVQREDSYEQYF
j_call: TRBJ1-3; clone_size: once; v_call: TRBV2; d_call: .; cdr3_nt: TGTGCCAGCAGTGCCGAACCAGGGTCTGGAAACACCATATATTTT; cdr3_aa: CASSAEPGSGNTIYF
j_call: TRBJ2-1; clone_size: .; v_call: TRBV28; d_call: TRBD2; cdr3_nt: TGTGCCAGCAGTTTAGCCCCAATAATAGCGGGAGGGGGAAATGAGCAGTTCTTC; cdr3_aa: CASSLAPIIAGGGNEQFF
j_call: TRBJ2-1; clone_size: .; v_call: TRBV7-2; d_call: .; cdr3_nt: TGTGCCAGCAGCTTAGTGGGGGCGTTAAGGGGGAATGAGCAGTTCTTC; cdr3_aa: CASSLVGALRGNEQFF
j_call: TRBJ2-1; clone_size: .; v_call: TRBV7-8; d_call: TRBD2; cdr3_nt: TGTGCCAGCAGCCTAGGACTAGCGGGAGAGTTTGACAATGAGCAGTTCTTC; cdr3_aa: CASSLGLAGEFDNEQFF
j_call: TRBJ2-1; clone_size: .; v_call: TRBV7-9; d_call: .; cdr3_nt: TGTGCCAGCGTGAGTCGGAATGAGCAGTTCTTC; cdr3_aa: CASVSRNEQFF
j_call: TRBJ2-7; clone_size: .; v_call: TRBV2; d_call: .; cdr3_nt: TGTGCCAGCAGTCAGAACTACGAGCAGTACTTC; cdr3_aa: CASSQNYEQYF
j_call: TRBJ2-1; clone_size: .; v_call: TRBV2; d_call: TRBD1; cdr3_nt: TGTGCCAGCAGTGATTGGACAGGGGGCTACAATGAGCAGTTCTTC; cdr3_aa: CASSDWTGGYNEQFF
j_call: TRBJ1-1; clone_size: once; v_call: TRBV5-6; d_call: .; cdr3_nt: TGTGCCAGCAGCTTGGGTACTCCTGAAGCTTTCTTT; cdr3_aa: CASSLGTPEAFF
j_call: TRBJ1-5; clone_size: .; v_call: TRBV6-1; d_call: TRBD1; cdr3_nt: TGTGCCAGCATTCACGGGACAGGAAACAATCAGCCCCAGCATTTT; cdr3_aa: CASIHGTGNNQPQHF
j_call: TRBJ2-1; clone_size: .; v_call: TRBV6-1; d_call: .; cdr3_nt: TGTGCCAGCAGTGAAAGGACTGAGCAGTTCTTC; cdr3_aa: CASSERTEQFF
j_call: TRBJ2-3; clone_size: .; v_call: TRBV5-1; d_call: TRBD1; cdr3_nt: TGCGCCAGCAGCTGGGGACAGGGTACAGATACGCAGTATTTT; cdr3_aa: CASSWGQGTDTQYF
j_call: TRBJ2-3; clone_size: few; v_call: TRBV5-6; d_call: .; cdr3_nt: TGTGCCAGCAGCACCTCTGGAGCGAGAACGCAGTATTTT; cdr3_aa: CASSTSGARTQYF
j_call: TRBJ2-7; clone_size: .; v_call: TRBV4-1; d_call: .; cdr3_nt: TGCGCCAGCAGCCAAGATAGACGTTCGATGGCAGGGGACTACGAGCAGTACTTC; cdr3_aa: CASSQDRRSMAGDYEQYF
j_call: TRBJ2-6; clone_size: .; v_call: TRBV4-3; d_call: TRBD2; cdr3_nt: TGCGCCAGCAGCCAACAATCGGGCAAGTTCGGGGGGAACAATCCCAACGTCCTGACTTTC; cdr3_aa: CASSQQSGKFGGNNPNVLTF
j_call: TRBJ2-7; clone_size: .; v_call: TRBV14; d_call: TRBD1; cdr3_nt: TGTGCCAGCAGCGCCGGGACAGGACCCTTCTACGGGCAGTACTTC; cdr3_aa: CASSAGTGPFYGQYF
j_call: TRBJ1-1; clone_size: once; v_call: TRBV4-3; d_call: .; cdr3_nt: TGCGCCAGCAGCCAAGACCCCACAGGGCCGAACACTGAAGCTTTCTTT; cdr3_aa: CASSQDPTGPNTEAFF
j_call: TRBJ2-7; clone_size: few; v_call: TRBV19; d_call: .; cdr3_nt: TGTGCCAGTAGCCTTGTTGGGGACTTCTCCTACGAGCAGTACTTC; cdr3_aa: CASSLVGDFSYEQYF
j_call: TRBJ2-7; clone_size: .; v_call: TRBV5-4; d_call: .; cdr3_nt: TGTGCCAGCAGCTTGGAGGCAGTCAGAGACTACGAGCAGTACTTC; cdr3_aa: CASSLEAVRDYEQYF
j_call: TRBJ2-5; clone_size: .; v_call: TRBV27; d_call: TRBD2; cdr3_nt: TGTGCCAGCAAGCAACTCACTAGCGCGGATAAAGAGACCCAGTACTTC; cdr3_aa: CASKQLTSADKETQYF
j_call: TRBJ2-7; clone_size: .; v_call: TRBV28; d_call: .; cdr3_nt: TGTGCCAGCAGCGGACGGCTCTACGAGCAGTACTTC; cdr3_aa: CASSGRLYEQYF
j_call: TRBJ1-4; clone_size: .; v_call: TRBV7-9; d_call: .; cdr3_nt: TGTGCCAGCAGCCAGGGACTCCAGGGGGAAAAACTGTTTTTT; cdr3_aa: CASSQGLQGEKLFF
j_call: TRBJ2-1; clone_size: .; v_call: TRBV11-2; d_call: .; cdr3_nt: TGTGCCAGCAGCACGAGCTCCTACAATGAGCAGTTCTTC; cdr3_aa: CASSTSSYNEQFF
j_call: TRBJ2-1; clone_size: .; v_call: TRBV7-2; d_call: TRBD2; cdr3_nt: TGTGCCAGCAGCTGGGACTATAACAATGAGCAGTTCTTC; cdr3_aa: CASSWDYNNEQFF
j_call: TRBJ1-2; clone_size: .; v_call: TRBV14; d_call: .; cdr3_nt: TGTGCCAGCAGCCAAGGAAGTGCCTTCTATGGCTACACCTTC; cdr3_aa: CASSQGSAFYGYTF
j_call: TRBJ1-5; clone_size: .; v_call: TRBV27; d_call: .; cdr3_nt: TGTGCCAGCAGTCTCTGGATGGGTAGCAATCAGCCCCAGCATTTT; cdr3_aa: CASSLWMGSNQPQHF
j_call: TRBJ1-6; clone_size: .; v_call: TRBV5-1; d_call: TRBD1; cdr3_nt: TGCGCCAGCAGCGGGCTTGGGACAGGGATAATTTTTTCACCCCTCCACTTT; cdr3_aa: CASSGLGTGIIFSPLHF
j_call: TRBJ2-5; clone_size: .; v_call: TRBV11-3; d_call: .; cdr3_nt: TGTGCCAGCAGCTTAGTACCCGGAGGATGGGAGACCCAGTACTTC; cdr3_aa: CASSLVPGGWETQYF
j_call: TRBJ2-7; clone_size: .; v_call: TRBV25-1; d_call: TRBD1; cdr3_nt: TGTGCCAGCAGTGACTCCGGGACAGGGTCGGACGAGCAGTACTTC; cdr3_aa: CASSDSGTGSDEQYF
j_call: TRBJ2-7; clone_size: few; v_call: TRBV11-2; d_call: .; cdr3_nt: TGTGCCAGCAGCTTAAGTAACGCGTTGGGCGAGCAGTACTTC; cdr3_aa: CASSLSNALGEQYF
j_call: TRBJ1-2; clone_size: .; v_call: TRBV28; d_call: .; cdr3_nt: TGTGCCAGCATGGCGGGATTTAACTATGGCTACACCTTC; cdr3_aa: CASMAGFNYGYTF
j_call: TRBJ2-4; clone_size: .; v_call: TRBV27; d_call: TRBD2; cdr3_nt: TGTGCCAGCAGTCCACTAGCGCCTCTAGCCAAAAACATTCAGTACTTC; cdr3_aa: CASSPLAPLAKNIQYF
j_call: TRBJ2-5; clone_size: few; v_call: TRBV7-6; d_call: TRBD1; cdr3_nt: TGTGCCAGCAGCCCGGATCTGGGACAGGGAGTTGGTGGGACCCAGTACTTC; cdr3_aa: CASSPDLGQGVGGTQYF
j_call: TRBJ2-1; clone_size: .; v_call: TRBV5-4; d_call: TRBD2; cdr3_nt: TGTGCCAGCAGCTACCTCCACGATAGCGGGAGAAACAATGAGCAGTTCTTC; cdr3_aa: CASSYLHDSGRNNEQFF
j_call: TRBJ2-5; clone_size: .; v_call: TRBV5-1; d_call: .; cdr3_nt: TGCGCCAGCAGCTTGGATAGGGGGGAGATACAAGAGACCCAGTACTTC; cdr3_aa: CASSLDRGEIQETQYF
j_call: TRBJ2-3; clone_size: .; v_call: TRBV30; d_call: .; cdr3_nt: TGTGCCTGGTACCCTCATACAGGGCTTAGCACAGATACGCAGTATTTT; cdr3_aa: CAWYPHTGLSTDTQYF
j_call: TRBJ2-7; clone_size: .; v_call: TRBV2; d_call: TRBD1; cdr3_nt: TGTGCCAGTAACAGGGGCGCCTACGAGCAGTACTTC; cdr3_aa: CASNRGAYEQYF
j_call: TRBJ2-7; clone_size: .; v_call: TRBV19; d_call: TRBD1; cdr3_nt: TGTGCCAGTACCAGCCACACAGGGGACCTCGACGAGCAGTACTTC; cdr3_aa: CASTSHTGDLDEQYF
j_call: TRBJ2-7; clone_size: .; v_call: TRBV19; d_call: .; cdr3_nt: TGTGCCAGTAGTGCCACCTCGCCGGGACCGACGTCCTACGAGCAGTACTTC; cdr3_aa: CASSATSPGPTSYEQYF
j_call: TRBJ2-7; clone_size: .; v_call: TRBV28; d_call: TRBD2; cdr3_nt: TGTGCCAGCAGTTCCTCTGGGGCGGGAGAGTCCTACGAGCAGTACTTC; cdr3_aa: CASSSSGAGESYEQYF
j_call: TRBJ2-5; clone_size: .; v_call: TRBV5-4; d_call: TRBD2; cdr3_nt: TGTGCCAGCAGCCCTCAACTAGCGGGGGGGGAAGAGACCCAGTACTTC; cdr3_aa: CASSPQLAGGEETQYF
j_call: TRBJ2-7; clone_size: .; v_call: TRBV19; d_call: .; cdr3_nt: TGTGCCAGTAGTATAGGGGGACTCTCCGAGCAGTACTTC; cdr3_aa: CASSIGGLSEQYF
j_call: TRBJ1-5; clone_size: .; v_call: TRBV2; d_call: .; cdr3_nt: TGTGCCAGCAGTCGACAGAGACCCACTTATCAGCCCCAGCATTTT; cdr3_aa: CASSRQRPTYQPQHF